This paragraph reports one T cell receptor beta chain. Its antigen remains unidentified. Replicate PCRs from sorted subsets contained 200 ng DNA, which is around 30,000 T cell genomes. The protocol was immunoSEQ multiplex PCR, while the TCRdb copy is restricted to in-frame clones and leaves out a portion. The table has more than 150,000 clones, approximately 92% seen once. Trimming stripped 3 bases from V and 7 bases from J, with 9 bases between. Germline V gene data show CDR1 as LNHDA and CDR2 as SQIVND (reference sequence). The CDR3 is 12 residues long. This entry is derived from a study of shared clonotypes between healthy human individuals. Study-wide results and limits: Naive subsets generally exceeded memory subsets in estimated richness. Among non-shared clonotypes, generation probabilities were lower than among those shared by all four donors.

The clonotype originates from a woman in her thirties in good health. This sequence joins TRBV19 and TRBJ1-1; D gene ambiguous. The sequenced material came from naive CD4+ T cells sorted from blood. The sample's subset: CD45RA+ positively selected. In nucleotides, the CDR3 is TGTGCCAGTAGTATGTCGTTTGGTGAAGCTTTCTTT. Amino acid sequence: CASSMSFGEAFF. Full variable domain (remainder filled in from reference TRBV19 and TRBJ1-1): DGGITQSPKYLFRKEGQNVTLSCEQNLNHDAMYWYRQDPGQGLRLIYYSQIVNDFQKGDIAEGYSVSREKKESFPLTVTSAQKNPTAFYLCASSMSFGEAFFGQGTRLTVV.